This TCR beta chain was found in a study of T-cell memory formation after mild COVID-19 (dated by TCRdb to 2020 to 2023). Study-level background: TCR sequence clusters from the two donors were largely donor specific. In two donors, T-cell clones that expanded and contracted after mild COVID-19 were tracked by sequencing TCRalpha and TCRbeta repertoires over time. The cohort comprised two young, previously healthy adult volunteers, one female and one male.

This sample was sequenced with an Illumina NovaSeq 6000. Using 5'RACE with constant-segment primers, TCRalpha and TCRbeta cDNA libraries were constructed, with sample barcodes and unique molecular identifiers added in the process. Trizol reagent was used to extract RNA from every sample. Libraries were amplified in two PCR steps, with a second sample barcode and Illumina TruSeq adapters added in the second step. Sequencing of libraries was performed on an Illumina NovaSeq with 2 x 150 bp paired-end reads. The paper's data handling went like this. Reads were demultiplexed and collapsed into UMI-guided consensus sequences with migec v1.2.7. Using mixcr v2.1.11, the UMI consensuses were aligned to TRA and TRB V and J templates and assembled into clonotypes. Clonotypes were classified as expanded or contracted when called significant by both edgeR and NoisET, with noise models trained on biological replicates. For edgeR calls, a false discovery rate-adjusted p below 0.01 and a log2 fold-change threshold of 1 were applied. As an exploratory analysis of dynamics, max-normalized trajectories of the 1000 most abundant clonotypes were examined by PCA with hierarchical clustering. Separately sequenced CD4+ and CD8+ repertoires were used to assign the CD4 or CD8 phenotype of responding clones. Starting from the raw public reads, TCRdb applied fastp trimming at Q25, assembled clones with MiXCR and retained in-frame beta chains. CDR3 protein duplicates are merged, each entry listing the most common genes and DNA. It is TCRdb's table, rather than the study itself, that gives the V and J calls and clone size. The sample table lists 350,000 to 500,000 distinct CDR3 sequences, about 20% of them with a count of one. The ten largest clones take up around a fifth of the sample.

Only a few counts were recorded for this clonotype. The antigen this receptor binds is unknown. No clone much larger than this one lies a single base away; base qualities are absent. PBMCs were isolated by Ficoll-Paque density gradient centrifugation. General conclusions and limits of the study: The detection of some responding clones in pre-infection memory suggests that pre-existing cross-reactive memory T cells joined the SARS-CoV-2 response. From day 15 to 85, contracting clones showed balanced CD4/CD8 phenotypes, whereas a second wave of clones that expanded from day 15 to 37 leaned towards CD4+. Contracting CD4+ clones turned up mainly in the CM and EM memory subsets, whereas EMRA was where CD8+ clones were enriched. SARS-CoV-2 specificity was not confirmed for the second-wave clones peaking on day 37. Only a couple of mild cases were covered by the study, and larger cohorts that include severe cases with pre-infection samples were considered necessary.

Source material: PBMCs or a T cell subset sorted from them (not recorded which). This sequence originates from a man in his late teens or twenties who had mild COVID-19 (a few samples of this study predate the infection). The sample titles of this study are shuffled in the database, so cell type and time point are left out; the donor was told from shared clones.

The DNA sequence is TGCAGTGGGTGGCAGGCCAACGAACTTTCACCCCTCCACTTT. This translates into CSGWQANELSPLHF. Recombination joined TRBV20-1 with TRBJ1-6; too little of a D gene remains to name it. The trim is 7 bases for V and 9 bases for J, with a gap of 19 bases between the germline ends. Its CDR3 holds 14 amino acids, cysteine through phenylalanine. Only CDR3 DNA remains: 42 bases, in frame from the first base. In the germline V gene (reference sequence), CDR1 corresponds to DFQATT and CDR2 to SNEGSKA.